This entry describes one T cell receptor beta chain. These data are taken from a study of blood T cell repertoires in COVID-19. Study-level information: Collection of acute and convalescent COVID-19 samples took place in the United States, Italy and Spain. In each case, the material was cDNA or gDNA derived from T cells, B-cell-depleted T cells, or PBMCs.

The junction had 4 bases not matched to a gene; V was cut back by 6 bases and J by 3 bases. CDR3 length: 13 amino acids. Original processing notes: How many nucleated cells were present was estimated from reference gene primer amplification. Produced via immunoSEQ multiplex PCR; TCRdb's table is partial and in-frame only. D and trimming were read from the DNA, whereas the V and J calls and clone size are those reported in that table. Among under 300,000 clones listed, 84% were seen once. This clonotype was obtained from a man in his forties or fifties with acute or convalescent COVID-19. The rearrangement links TRBV12-3 or TRBV12-4 to TRBJ2-7; the match to TRBD1 covers 8 bases. Source material: peripheral blood. The CDR3 bases are TGTGCCAGCAGCCTCGGACAGGGCTACGAGCAGTACTTC. Its protein is CASSLGQGYEQYF.